This T cell receptor beta chain was documented in a study of radiotherapy plus CTLA-4 blockade in lung cancer (dated by TCRdb to about 2018). Describing the broader study: Objective responses were observed in approximately 19% of enrolled patients, and disease control was achieved in around 30%.

Trimming accounts for 4 bases at V and 3 bases at J, while the number of junction bases matched to no gene is 5. The CDR3 covers 15 residues, taking in both the cysteine and the phenylalanine. Here the CDR3 DNA is all that survives: 45 bases in frame from base 1. The germline V gene sets CDR1 to SNHLY and CDR2 to FYNNEI. Libraries were built with the immunoSEQ multiplex PCR assay. TCRdb re-hosts the immuneACCESS table, in-frame sequences only. Its copies lack some clones; in the studies checked, an unresolved V gene accounts for under half of them, and the cause for the rest is not known. For this sample there are 75,000 or so clones; roughly 78% appear just once. 7.1% of the sample is in the top ten clones. The study evaluated CTLA-4 blockade (ipilimumab) given together with focal radiation therapy in patients who had chemo-refractory metastatic non-small-cell lung cancer. General study outcomes and caveats: Early dynamic changes in blood T cell clones, together with increased serum interferon-beta after radiation, were reported as the strongest predictors of response. TCR clones derived from tumors expanded in peripheral blood after treatment with radiotherapy and ipilimumab.

As to this clone: No antigen is known for it. No much larger clonotype is one base removed from it; base qualities were not supplied.

This sequence uses TRBV2 and TRBJ1-2, with 10 junctional bases fitting TRBD1. The sample consisted of peripheral blood, taken from a patient treated with radiotherapy plus ipilimumab. The sequence was obtained from a human donor with non-small cell lung cancer who had a complete response to radiotherapy plus ipilimumab. The sequenced DNA: TGTGCCAGCAGTGGAAGCGGGACAGGGGACTATGGCTACACCTTC. Translated, it gives CASSGSGTGDYGYTF. With the rest looked up from the reference TRBV2 and TRBJ1-2 genes rather than sequenced, the full variable domain is EPEVTQTPSHQVTQMGQEVILRCVPISNHLYFYWYRQILGQKVEFLVSFYNNEISEKSEIFDDQFSVERPDGSNFTLKIRSTKLEDSAMYFCASSGSGTGDYGYTFGSGTRLTVV.